This paragraph covers one TCR beta chain sequence. The same CDR3 arises from other DNA sequences in this sample as well. Sequenced by immunoSEQ multiplex PCR; TCRdb stores in-frame clones only, minus some. This sample has 2.3 million or so clones, with more than 85% found just once. This entry is derived from a study of shared clonotypes between healthy human individuals. The length of the CDR3 is 14 residues. V gave up 4 bases and J gave up 2 bases; unmatched junction bases: 4. In germline, CDR1 is SEHNR, CDR2 FQNEAQ (reference sequence). This sequence joins TRBV7-9 and TRBJ1-1, with TRBD1 identical over 7 bases. This clonotype was obtained from a man aged 18 to 29 in good health. Some clones in this sample may be carry-over from other donors' samples. Sequences were obtained from naive CD4+ T cells from PBMCs. The subset was: CD45RA+ positively selected. The chain's CDR3 is CASSSTGVNTEAFF. The CDR3 DNA sequence: TGTGCCAGCAGCTCCACAGGGGTAAACACTGAAGCTTTCTTT.